The clone carrying this TCR beta chain was seen ten or more times. Its cognate antigen is unknown. The data are from a study of spatial heterogeneity in lung cancer. Looking at the study overall: TCR and UMI combinations that were unique each appeared, on average, more than ten times in raw reads. Study conclusions and caveats: The study found ubiquitous expanded tumor TCRs in blood more at resection than follow-up.

Noted time point: sample taken at primary tumor resection. Extraction of whole RNA from tumor, nontumor lung or frozen PBMC preceded unsorted sequencing. Samples were obtained from approximately 76 donors, all untreated early-stage non-small cell lung cancer patients. Carried by each TCR cDNA molecule was a unique molecular identifier. One entry per CDR3 protein, called by TCRdb with MiXCR from the 5' RACE reads. The table lists tens of thousands of distinct CDR3 sequences, 4% to 6% of them singletons. Germline-derived CDR1 and CDR2 are SGHNT and YYREEE (reference sequence). This CDR3 comprises 15 residues. Trimming shortened V by 4 bases and J by 1 base, and 14 bases separated the two germline ends.

The chain recombines TRBV5-4 with TRBJ2-5; no reliable D call. Sequenced here: PBMCs, sampled at surgery. The TCR sequence derives from a female donor with early-stage non-small cell lung cancer. Written as DNA, the CDR3 is TGTGCCAGCAGCCCTATTGGACGGATCCAAGAGACCCAGTACTTC. Translating it yields CASSPIGRIQETQYF.